The text below deals with one T cell receptor beta chain. The read terminates 3 residues before the CDR3 end, so the remaining end is supplied by the germline J gene. This entry comes from a study of T cells in women clearing cervical HPV infection. The wider study: Controls gave blood once infection was undetectable; cases at lesion identification.

V lost 4 bases to trimming and J lost 7 bases, with 18 bases between them. Per germline, CDR1 SGDLS and CDR2 YYNGEE. The CDR3 is 15 amino acids. Assay: immunoSEQ multiplex PCR; the TCRdb copy retains only in-frame clones and omits some. The table lists around 44,000 clones. The chain links TRBV9 to TRBJ1-3; unclear D gene. The TCR was taken from a woman between 18 and 75 years old with a cervical HPV16 infection that either progressed to CIN3+ or cleared (not recorded which). The sample consisted of blood buffy coat. The CDR3 reads CASSPRRLEGNTIYF. The covered CDR3 bases are TGTGCCAGCAGCCCCAGACGCCTCGAAGGGAACACC.